This TCR beta chain was captured in a study of blood T cell repertoires in COVID-19. Study-wide context: The origin of the acute and convalescent COVID-19 samples was the United States, Italy and Spain. PBMCs, B-cell-depleted T cells, or T cells provided the cDNA or gDNA that made up the material.

This clone was seen just once. As processed by the authors: Amplification of reference gene primers provided the estimated nucleated cell counts. TCRdb's copy holds only in-frame clones and misses some; the assay was immunoSEQ multiplex PCR. V and J calls and clone size come straight from that table; D and trimming were deduced from the DNA. The sample has about 150,000 clones, 83% seen once. The CDR3 spans 15 residues. Between the trimmed V and J ends, which lost 6 bases and 5 bases, there was a span of 19 bases. The germline gives CDR1 MDHEN, CDR2 SYDVKM. The source of this sequence is a woman over 75 with acute or convalescent COVID-19. The specimen was peripheral blood. The rearrangement uses TRBV28 and TRBJ1-2; TRBD1 is a possible D gene (5 bases). As DNA, the CDR3 is TGTGCCAGCAGGGCCCGGGGGGGAACGTATTATGGCTACACCTTC. Encoded protein: CASRARGGTYYGYTF.